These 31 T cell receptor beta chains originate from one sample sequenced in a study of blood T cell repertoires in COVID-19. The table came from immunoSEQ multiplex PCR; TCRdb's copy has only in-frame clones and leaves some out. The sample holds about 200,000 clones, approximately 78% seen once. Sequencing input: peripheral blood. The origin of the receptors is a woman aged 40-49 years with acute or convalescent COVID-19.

The DNA for the CDR3 is TGCAGTGCTACAGCCGGGGAGACCCAGTACTTC. Protein sequence: CSATAGETQYF. This chain joins TRBV20-1 and TRBJ2-5; D unresolved. CDR3 length equals 11 residues. CDR1 and CDR2 (germline): DFQATT, SNEGSKA (reference sequence). V lost 4 bases to trimming and J lost 5 bases, with 8 bases between them.

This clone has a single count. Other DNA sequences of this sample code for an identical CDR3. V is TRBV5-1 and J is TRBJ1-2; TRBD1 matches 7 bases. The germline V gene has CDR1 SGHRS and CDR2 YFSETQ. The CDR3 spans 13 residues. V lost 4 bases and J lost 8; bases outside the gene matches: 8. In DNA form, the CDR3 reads TGCGCCAGCAGCCCGGACAGGAGTAACGGCTACACCTTC. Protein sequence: CASSPDRSNGYTF.

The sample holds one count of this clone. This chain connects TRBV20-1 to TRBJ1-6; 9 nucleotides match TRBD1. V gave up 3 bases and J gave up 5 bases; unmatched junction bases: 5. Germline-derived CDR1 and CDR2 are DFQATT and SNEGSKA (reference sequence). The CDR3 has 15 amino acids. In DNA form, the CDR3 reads TGCAGTGCTAGTGGGACAGGGAGGGATAATTCACCCCTCCACTTT. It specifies CSASGTGRDNSPLHF.

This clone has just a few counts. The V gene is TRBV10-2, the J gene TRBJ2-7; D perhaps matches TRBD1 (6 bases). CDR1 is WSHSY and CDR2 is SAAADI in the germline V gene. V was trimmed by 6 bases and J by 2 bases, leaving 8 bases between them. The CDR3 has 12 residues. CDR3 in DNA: TGCGCCAGCAGAACAGGGCCCTACGAGCAGTACTTC. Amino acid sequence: CASRTGPYEQYF.

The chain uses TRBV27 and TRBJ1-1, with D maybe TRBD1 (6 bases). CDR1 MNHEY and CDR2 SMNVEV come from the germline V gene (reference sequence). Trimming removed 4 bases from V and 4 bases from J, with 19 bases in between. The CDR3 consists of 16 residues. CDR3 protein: CASSSPSDSRGTEAFF. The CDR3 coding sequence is TGTGCCAGCAGTTCCCCTTCGGACAGTCGGGGCACTGAAGCTTTCTTT.

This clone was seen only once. The CDR3 bases are TGCGCCAGCAGCCAAGTAGGAGTGCTGACAGATACGCAGTATTTT. Amino acids: CASSQVGVLTDTQYF. The V and J genes are TRBV4-1 and TRBJ2-3; D not resolved. CDR1 and CDR2 from the germline V gene are MGHRA and YSYEKL. V was shortened by 1 base and J by 3 bases, with 11 bases between the two germline ends. The CDR3 is 15 amino acids.

The CDR3 protein is CASSLLGTGVGEKLFF. For the CDR3, the DNA is TGTGCCAGCAGCTTACTTGGGACAGGGGTTGGAGAAAAACTGTTTTTT. V gene TRBV11-2 combines with J gene TRBJ1-4, with 10 bases identical to TRBD1. This CDR3 contains 16 residues. In germline, CDR1 is SGHAT, CDR2 FQNNGV. The J segment lost 8 bases and the V segment lost 2 bases, leaving 8 bases of the junction unmatched.

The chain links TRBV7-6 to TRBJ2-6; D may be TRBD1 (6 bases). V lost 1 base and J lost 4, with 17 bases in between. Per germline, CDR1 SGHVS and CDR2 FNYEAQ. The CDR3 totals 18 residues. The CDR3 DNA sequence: TGTGCCAGCAGCTTAGTCCAGGGGACACTGTGGGGGGCCAACGTCCTGACTTTC. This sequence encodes CASSLVQGTLWGANVLTF.

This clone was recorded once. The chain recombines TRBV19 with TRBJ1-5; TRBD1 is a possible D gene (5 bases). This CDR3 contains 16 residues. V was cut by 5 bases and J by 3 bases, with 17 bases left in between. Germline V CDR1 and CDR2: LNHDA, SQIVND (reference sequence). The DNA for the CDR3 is TGTGCCAGTAGTCACATAACTGGCAGGGCCAATCAGCCCCAGCATTTT. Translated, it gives CASSHITGRANQPQHF.

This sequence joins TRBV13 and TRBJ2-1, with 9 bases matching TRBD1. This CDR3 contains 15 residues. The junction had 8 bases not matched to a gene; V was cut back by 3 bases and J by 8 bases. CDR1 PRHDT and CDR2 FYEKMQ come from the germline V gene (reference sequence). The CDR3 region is CASSFPGQGIDEQFF. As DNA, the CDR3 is TGTGCCAGCAGCTTCCCGGGACAGGGTATCGATGAGCAGTTCTTC.

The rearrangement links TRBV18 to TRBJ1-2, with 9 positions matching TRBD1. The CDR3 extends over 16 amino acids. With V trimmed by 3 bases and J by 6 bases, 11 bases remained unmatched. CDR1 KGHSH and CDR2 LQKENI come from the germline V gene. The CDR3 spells CASSPQGQGRLNGYTF. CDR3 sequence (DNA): TGTGCCAGCTCACCCCAAGGACAGGGGAGGTTGAATGGCTACACCTTC.

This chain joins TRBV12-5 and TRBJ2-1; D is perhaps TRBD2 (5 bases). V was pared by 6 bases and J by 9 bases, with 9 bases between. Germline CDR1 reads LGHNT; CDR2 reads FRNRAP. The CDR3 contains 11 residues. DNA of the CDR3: TGTGCTAGTGGCCTGGAGGTTGAGCAGTTCTTC. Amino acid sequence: CASGLEVEQFF. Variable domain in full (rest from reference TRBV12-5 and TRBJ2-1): DARVTQTPRHKVTEMGQEVTMRCQPILGHNTVFWYRQTMMQGLELLAYFRNRAPLDDSGMPKDRFSAEMPDATLATLKIQPSEPRDSAVYFCASGLEVEQFFGPGTRLTVL.

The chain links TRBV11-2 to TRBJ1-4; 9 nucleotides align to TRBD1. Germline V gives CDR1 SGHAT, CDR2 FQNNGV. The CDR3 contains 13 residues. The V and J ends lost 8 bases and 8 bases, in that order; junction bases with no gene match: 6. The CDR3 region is CASSGQGEEKLFF. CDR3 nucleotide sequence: TGTGCCAGCTCGGGACAGGGAGAAGAAAAACTGTTTTTT.

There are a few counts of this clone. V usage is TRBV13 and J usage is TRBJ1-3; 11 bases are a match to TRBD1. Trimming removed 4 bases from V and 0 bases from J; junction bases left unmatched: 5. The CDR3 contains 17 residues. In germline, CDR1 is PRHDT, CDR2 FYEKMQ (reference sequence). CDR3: CASSSTGTGGSGNTIYF. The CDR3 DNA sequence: TGTGCCAGCAGCTCCACCGGGACAGGGGGCTCTGGAAACACCATATATTTT. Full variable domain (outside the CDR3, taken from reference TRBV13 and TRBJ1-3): AAGVIQSPRHLIKEKRETATLKCYPIPRHDTVYWYQQGPGQDPQFLISFYEKMQSDKGSIPDRFSAQQFSDYHSELNMSSLELGDSALYFCASSSTGTGGSGNTIYFGEGSWLTVV.

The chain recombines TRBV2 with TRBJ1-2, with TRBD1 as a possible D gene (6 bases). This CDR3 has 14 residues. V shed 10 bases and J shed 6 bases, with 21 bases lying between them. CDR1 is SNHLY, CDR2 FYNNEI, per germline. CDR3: CATEQGRQGNGYTF. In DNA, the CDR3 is TGTGCCACGGAACAGGGACGTCAGGGGAATGGCTACACCTTC.

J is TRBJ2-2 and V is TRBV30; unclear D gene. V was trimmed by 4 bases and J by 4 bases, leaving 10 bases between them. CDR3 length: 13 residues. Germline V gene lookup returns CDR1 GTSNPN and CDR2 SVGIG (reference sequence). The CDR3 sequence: CAWNSNPTGELFF. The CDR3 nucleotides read TGTGCCTGGAACAGTAACCCCACCGGGGAGCTGTTTTTT.

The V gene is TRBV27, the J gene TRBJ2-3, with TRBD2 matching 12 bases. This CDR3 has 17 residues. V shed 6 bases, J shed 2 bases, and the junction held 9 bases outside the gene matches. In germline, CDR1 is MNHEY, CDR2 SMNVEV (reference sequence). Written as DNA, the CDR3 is TGTGCCAGCAGGCTAGCGGGAGGGCCCGGAATCACAGATACGCAGTATTTT. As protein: CASRLAGGPGITDTQYF.

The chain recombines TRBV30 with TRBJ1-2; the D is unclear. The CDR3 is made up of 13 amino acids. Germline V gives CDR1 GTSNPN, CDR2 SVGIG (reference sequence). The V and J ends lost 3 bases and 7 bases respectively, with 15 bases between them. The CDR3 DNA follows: TGTGCCTGGAGGCTCCAGCGAGCGGGTGGCTACACCTTC. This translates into CAWRLQRAGGYTF.

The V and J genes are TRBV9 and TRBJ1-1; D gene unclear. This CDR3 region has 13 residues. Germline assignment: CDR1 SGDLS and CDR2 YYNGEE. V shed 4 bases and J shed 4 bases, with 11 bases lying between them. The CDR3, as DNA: TGTGCCAGCAGCCTTAGGCTAGGCACTGAAGCTTTCTTT. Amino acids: CASSLRLGTEAFF.

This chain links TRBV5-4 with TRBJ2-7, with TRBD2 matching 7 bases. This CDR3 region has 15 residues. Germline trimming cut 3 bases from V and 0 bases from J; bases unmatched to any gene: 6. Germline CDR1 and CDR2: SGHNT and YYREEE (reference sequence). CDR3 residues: CASSYGTTSSYEQYF. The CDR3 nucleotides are TGTGCCAGCAGCTACGGGACTACTAGCTCCTACGAGCAGTACTTC.

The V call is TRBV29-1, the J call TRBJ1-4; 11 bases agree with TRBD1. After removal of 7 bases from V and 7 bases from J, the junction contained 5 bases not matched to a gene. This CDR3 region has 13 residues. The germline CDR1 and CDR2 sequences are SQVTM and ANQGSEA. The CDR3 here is CSARDRGGEKLFF. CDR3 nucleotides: TGCAGCGCCCGGGACAGGGGGGGTGAAAAACTGTTTTTT.

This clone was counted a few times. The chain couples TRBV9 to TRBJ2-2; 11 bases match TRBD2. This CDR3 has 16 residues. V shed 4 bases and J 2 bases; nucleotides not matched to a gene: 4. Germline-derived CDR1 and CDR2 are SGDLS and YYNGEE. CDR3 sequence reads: CASSWGTSGNTGELFF. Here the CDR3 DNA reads TGTGCCAGCAGCTGGGGGACTAGCGGTAACACCGGGGAGCTGTTTTTT.

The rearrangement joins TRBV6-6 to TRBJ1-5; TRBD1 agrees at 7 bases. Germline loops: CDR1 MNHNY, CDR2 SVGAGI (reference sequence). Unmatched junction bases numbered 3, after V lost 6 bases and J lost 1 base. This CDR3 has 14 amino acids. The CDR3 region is CASRTGQSNQPQHF. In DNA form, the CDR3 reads TGTGCCAGCAGAACGGGACAGAGCAATCAGCCCCAGCATTTT.

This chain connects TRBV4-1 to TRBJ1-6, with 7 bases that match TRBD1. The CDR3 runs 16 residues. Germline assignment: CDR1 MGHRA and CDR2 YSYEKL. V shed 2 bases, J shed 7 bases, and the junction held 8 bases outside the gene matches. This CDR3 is CASSQPRQGGNSPLHF. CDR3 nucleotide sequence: TGCGCCAGCAGCCAACCGAGGCAGGGGGGCAATTCACCCCTCCACTTT.

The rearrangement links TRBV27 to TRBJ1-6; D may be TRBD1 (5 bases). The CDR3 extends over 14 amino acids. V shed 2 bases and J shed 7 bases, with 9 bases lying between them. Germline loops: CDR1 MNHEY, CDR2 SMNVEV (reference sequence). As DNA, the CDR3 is TGTGCCAGCAGTTTACCGGGGGACAATTCACCCCTCCACTTT. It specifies CASSLPGDNSPLHF.

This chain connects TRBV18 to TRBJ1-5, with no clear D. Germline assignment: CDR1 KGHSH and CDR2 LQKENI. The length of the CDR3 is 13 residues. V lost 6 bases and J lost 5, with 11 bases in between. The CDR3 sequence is CASSLSMDQPQHF. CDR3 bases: TGTGCCAGCTCCCTATCGATGGATCAGCCCCAGCATTTT. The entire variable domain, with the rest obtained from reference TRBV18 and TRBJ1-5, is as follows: NAGVMQNPRHLVRRRGQEARLRCSPMKGHSHVYWYRQLPEEGLKFMVYLQKENIIDESGMPKERFSAEFPKEGPSILRIQQVVRGDSAAYFCASSLSMDQPQHFGDGTRLSIL.

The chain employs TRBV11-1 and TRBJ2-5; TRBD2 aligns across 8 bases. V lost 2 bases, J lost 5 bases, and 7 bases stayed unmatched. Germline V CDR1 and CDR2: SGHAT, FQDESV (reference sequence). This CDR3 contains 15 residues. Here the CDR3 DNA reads TGTGCCAGCAGCTTATGGGCGGGAGGTTACGAGACCCAGTACTTC. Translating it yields CASSLWAGGYETQYF.

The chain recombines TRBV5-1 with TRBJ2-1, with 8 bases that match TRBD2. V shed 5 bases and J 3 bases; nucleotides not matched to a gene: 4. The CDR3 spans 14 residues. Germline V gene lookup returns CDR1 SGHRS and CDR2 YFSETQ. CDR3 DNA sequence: TGCGCCAGCAGGGTGCGGGAGGACTACAATGAGCAGTTCTTC. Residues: CASRVREDYNEQFF.

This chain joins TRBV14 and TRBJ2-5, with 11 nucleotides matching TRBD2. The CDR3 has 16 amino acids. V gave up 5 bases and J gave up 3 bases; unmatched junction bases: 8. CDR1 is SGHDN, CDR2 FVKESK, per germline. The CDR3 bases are TGTGCCAGCAGCTCACTCTTGACTAGCGGGGAAGAGACCCAGTACTTC. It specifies CASSSLLTSGEETQYF.

CDR3 in amino acids: CAWSPIGTGVSPLHF. The CDR3 DNA reads as TGTGCCTGGAGCCCGATAGGGACAGGGGTATCACCCCTCCACTTT. This chain connects TRBV30 to TRBJ1-6; TRBD1 agrees at 10 bases. Per the germline V gene, CDR1 is GTSNPN and CDR2 is SVGIG (reference sequence). J lost 10 bases, V lost 3 bases, and 9 bases had no gene match. This CDR3 comprises 15 residues.

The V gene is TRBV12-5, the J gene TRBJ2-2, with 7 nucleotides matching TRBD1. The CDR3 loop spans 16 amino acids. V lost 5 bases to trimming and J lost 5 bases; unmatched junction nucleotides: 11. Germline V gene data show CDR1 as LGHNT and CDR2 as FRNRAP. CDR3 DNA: TGTGCTAGTGGTGCCCTAAGGACAGGTCGGACCGGGGAGCTGTTTTTT. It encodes CASGALRTGRTGELFF.